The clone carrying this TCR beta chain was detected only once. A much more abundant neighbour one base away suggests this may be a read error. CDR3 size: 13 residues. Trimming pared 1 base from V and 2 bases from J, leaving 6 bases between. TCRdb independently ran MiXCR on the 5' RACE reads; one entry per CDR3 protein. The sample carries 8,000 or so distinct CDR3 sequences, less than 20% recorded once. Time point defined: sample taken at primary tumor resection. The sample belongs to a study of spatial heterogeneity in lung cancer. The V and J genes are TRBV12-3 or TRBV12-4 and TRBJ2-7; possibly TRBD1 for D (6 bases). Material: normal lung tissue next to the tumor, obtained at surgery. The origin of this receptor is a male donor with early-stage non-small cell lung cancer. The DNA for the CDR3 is TGTGCCAGCAGTTTAGGGGACACCTACGAGCAGTACTTC. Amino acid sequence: CASSLGDTYEQYF.